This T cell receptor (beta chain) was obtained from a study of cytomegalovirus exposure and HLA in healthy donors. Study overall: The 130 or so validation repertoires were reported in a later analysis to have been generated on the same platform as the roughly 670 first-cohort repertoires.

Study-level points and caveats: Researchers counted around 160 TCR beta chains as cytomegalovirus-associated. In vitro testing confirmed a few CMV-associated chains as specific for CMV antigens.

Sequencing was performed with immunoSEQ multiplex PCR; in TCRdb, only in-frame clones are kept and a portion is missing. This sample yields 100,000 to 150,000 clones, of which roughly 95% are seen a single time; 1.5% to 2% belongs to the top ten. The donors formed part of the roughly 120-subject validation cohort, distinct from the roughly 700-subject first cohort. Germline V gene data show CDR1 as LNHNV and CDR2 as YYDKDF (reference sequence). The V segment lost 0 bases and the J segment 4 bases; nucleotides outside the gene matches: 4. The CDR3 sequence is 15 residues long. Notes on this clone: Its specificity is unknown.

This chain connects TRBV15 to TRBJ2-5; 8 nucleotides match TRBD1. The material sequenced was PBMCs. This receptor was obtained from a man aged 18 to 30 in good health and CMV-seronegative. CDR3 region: CATSRDQGAGETQYF. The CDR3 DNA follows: TGTGCCACCAGCAGAGATCAGGGGGCAGGAGAGACCCAGTACTTC.